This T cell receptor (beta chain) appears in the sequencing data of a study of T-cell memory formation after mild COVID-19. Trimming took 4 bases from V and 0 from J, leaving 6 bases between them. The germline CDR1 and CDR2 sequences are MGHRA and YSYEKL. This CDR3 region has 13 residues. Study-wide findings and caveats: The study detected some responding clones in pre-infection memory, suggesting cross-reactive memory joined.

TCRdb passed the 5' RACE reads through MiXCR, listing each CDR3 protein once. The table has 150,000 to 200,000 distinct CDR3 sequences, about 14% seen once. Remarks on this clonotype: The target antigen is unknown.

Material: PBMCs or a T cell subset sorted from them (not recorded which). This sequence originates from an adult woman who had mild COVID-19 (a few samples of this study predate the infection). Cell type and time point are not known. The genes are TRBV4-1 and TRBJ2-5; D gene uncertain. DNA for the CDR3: TGCGCCAGCAGCCTCGTATACCAAGAGACCCAGTACTTC. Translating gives CASSLVYQETQYF.